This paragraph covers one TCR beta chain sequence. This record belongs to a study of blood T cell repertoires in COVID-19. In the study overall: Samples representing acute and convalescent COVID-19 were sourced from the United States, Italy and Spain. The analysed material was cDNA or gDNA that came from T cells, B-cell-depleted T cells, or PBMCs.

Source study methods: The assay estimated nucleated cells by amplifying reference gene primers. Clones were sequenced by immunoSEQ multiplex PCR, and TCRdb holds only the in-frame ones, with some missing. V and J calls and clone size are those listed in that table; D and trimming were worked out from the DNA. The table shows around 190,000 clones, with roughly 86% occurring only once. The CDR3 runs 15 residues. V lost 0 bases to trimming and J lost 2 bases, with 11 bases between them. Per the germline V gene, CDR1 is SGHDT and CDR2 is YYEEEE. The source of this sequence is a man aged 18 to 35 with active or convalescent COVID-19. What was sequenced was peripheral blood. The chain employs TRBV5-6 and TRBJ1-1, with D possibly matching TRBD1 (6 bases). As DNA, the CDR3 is TGTGCCAGCAGCTTGGCAACAGGGATCAACACTGAAGCTTTCTTT. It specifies CASSLATGINTEAFF.